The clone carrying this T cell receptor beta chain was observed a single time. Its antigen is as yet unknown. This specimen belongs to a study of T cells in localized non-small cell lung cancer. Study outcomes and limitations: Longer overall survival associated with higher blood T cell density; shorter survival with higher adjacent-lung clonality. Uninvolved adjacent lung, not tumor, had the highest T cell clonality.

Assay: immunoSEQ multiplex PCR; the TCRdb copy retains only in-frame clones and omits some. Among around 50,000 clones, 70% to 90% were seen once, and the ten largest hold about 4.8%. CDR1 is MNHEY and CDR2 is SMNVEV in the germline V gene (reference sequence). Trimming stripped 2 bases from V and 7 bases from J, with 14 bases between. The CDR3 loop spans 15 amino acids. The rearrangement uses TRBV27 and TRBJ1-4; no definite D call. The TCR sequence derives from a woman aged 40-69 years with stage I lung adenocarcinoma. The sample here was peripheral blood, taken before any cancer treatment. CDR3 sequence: CASSLTGLFGEKLFF. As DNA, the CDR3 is TGTGCCAGCAGTTTAACCGGCCTTTTTGGTGAAAAACTGTTTTTT.